Listed here are 26 T cell receptor beta chains from one sample, sequenced in a study of T cells in Graves' hyperthyroidism and ophthalmopathy. What was amplified from RNA transcripts were TCR beta CDR3 regions. The HTBI primer set drove a first-round RT-PCR of the TCR CDR3. TCRdb re-derived calls from the multiplex PCR reads in MiXCR, one entry per CDR3 protein. In the table there are hundreds of thousands of distinct CDR3 sequences, approximately 14% of which are singletons. Sequencing was done on a sample of blood. The receptors stem from a man aged 18 to 29 with Graves' ophthalmopathy.

The table lists this clonotype with many counts. The rearrangement links TRBV7-2 to TRBJ2-5; 8 bases align to TRBD2. With V trimmed by 5 bases and J by 6 bases, 5 bases remained unmatched. Germline V gives CDR1 SGHTA, CDR2 FQGNSA. The CDR3 loop spans 13 amino acids. DNA of the CDR3: TGTGCCAGCAGCCAAACTAGCGGTCAGACCCAGTACTTC. Translated: CASSQTSGQTQYF.

In its sample, this clonotype was seen many times. The chain has TRBV20-1 and TRBJ2-4; D perhaps matches TRBD1 (5 bases). V was cut by 6 bases and J by 8 bases, with 17 bases left in between. This CDR3 has 13 residues. From germline, CDR1 is DFQATT and CDR2 SNEGSKA (reference sequence). The CDR3 DNA reads as TGCAGTGCCTCGACAGTTGAACCTTACATTCAGTACTTC. Translation: CSASTVEPYIQYF.

CDR3 residues: CASSYEGQNYGYTF. The CDR3 DNA reads as TGTGCCAGCAGTTACGAGGGACAGAACTATGGCTACACCTTC. The rearrangement uses TRBV6-2 or TRBV6-3 and TRBJ1-2; 7 nucleotides match TRBD1. V shed 2 bases, J shed 2 bases, and the junction held 2 bases outside the gene matches. The CDR3 runs to 14 residues. CDR1 and CDR2 (germline): MNHEY, SVGEGT.

There are a few counts of this clonotype. The rearrangement uses TRBV9 and TRBJ2-1, with 9 bases lining up with TRBD2. V was clipped by 4 bases and J by 4 bases; unmatched bases: 12. The CDR3 has 17 amino acids. Germline V CDR1 and CDR2: SGDLS, YYNGEE. CDR3 protein: CASSSTRGLAPYNEQFF. In nucleotides, the CDR3 is TGTGCCAGCAGCTCCACCCGGGGACTAGCTCCTTACAATGAGCAGTTCTTC.

The chain couples TRBV20-1 to TRBJ2-5; D might be TRBD2 (7 bases). The ends were cut back, 6 bases at V and 12 bases at J, with 20 bases in the middle. Germline CDR1 reads DFQATT; CDR2 reads SNEGSKA (reference sequence). The CDR3 covers 12 residues. CDR3 DNA: TGCAGTGCGGGGGGGGGGCCGGAGGGGGAGTACTTC. This sequence encodes CSAGGGPEGEYF.

This clonotype was counted between two and nine times. As DNA, the CDR3 is TGTGCCATCAGTGAGAGCGGGTCGGGTCCCTACAATGAGCAGTTCTTC. Translation: CAISESGSGPYNEQFF. The chain recombines TRBV10-3 with TRBJ2-1; a possible D gene is TRBD2 (6 bases). The CDR3 covers 16 residues. Between the trimmed V and J ends, which lost 2 bases and 2 bases, there was a span of 13 bases. The V gene's germline CDR1 is ENHRY and CDR2 SYGVKD.

The chain recombines TRBV19 with TRBJ1-2; D ambiguous. V shed 6 bases and J shed 5 bases, with 10 bases lying between them. Per the germline V gene, CDR1 is LNHDA and CDR2 is SQIVND (reference sequence). This CDR3 contains 12 residues. The CDR3 is CASRRQEYGYTF. The CDR3 nucleotides are TGTGCCAGTAGGCGTCAGGAGTATGGCTACACCTTC.

This clonotype was seen ten or more times. The J gene is TRBJ2-2, the V gene TRBV7-8; 14 nucleotides line up with TRBD2. Unmatched junction bases numbered 8, after V lost 3 bases and J lost 2 bases. CDR3 length: 19 amino acids. CDR1 SGHVS and CDR2 FQNEAQ come from the germline V gene. CDR3 residues: CASSLRGLAGVINTGELFF. The CDR3 nucleotides are TGTGCCAGCAGCTTGAGGGGACTAGCGGGAGTCATTAACACCGGGGAGCTGTTTTTT.

This clonotype showed up just a few times. The chain employs TRBV5-8 and TRBJ2-2; 7 nucleotides align to TRBD2. Unmatched junction bases numbered 6, after V lost 5 bases and J lost 2 bases. Per the germline V gene, CDR1 is SGHTS and CDR2 is YDEGEE. This CDR3 spans 15 amino acids. CDR3: CASRYGTINTGELFF. In DNA, the CDR3 is TGTGCCAGCAGATACGGGACTATAAACACCGGGGAGCTGTTTTTT.

This clonotype turned up a few times. The chain carries TRBV6-5 and TRBJ1-2; D remains unclear. This CDR3 is 15 amino acids long. Trimming removed 2 bases from V and 8 bases from J, with 18 bases in between. CDR1 is MNHEY and CDR2 is SVGAGI in the germline V gene. CDR3: CASSYGPGDGKGYTF. CDR3 nucleotide sequence: TGTGCCAGCAGTTACGGCCCCGGAGATGGGAAGGGCTACACCTTC.

A remark on this clonotype: An end of the junction differs from the germline gene, which may be a read error. The gene calls are TRBV4-2 and TRBJ1-1, with a possible D match to TRBD1 (5 bases). The germline CDR1 and CDR2 sequences are LGHNA and YNFKEQ. CDR3 length: 14 residues. This CDR3 is CASSRNTGETEAVF. The CDR3, as DNA: TGTGCCAGCAGCCGAAATACGGGGGAAACTGAAGCTGTCTTT.

The J gene is TRBJ2-7, the V gene TRBV28, with 10 bases that match TRBD1. Germline CDR1 and CDR2: MDHEN and SYDVKM. The CDR3 has 17 amino acids. J was trimmed by 3 bases and V by 2 bases; bases with no gene match: 10. CDR3 coding DNA: TGTGCCAGCAGTTTAGGGGGTAGGGGACAGGGGTACTACGAGCAGTACTTC. This encodes CASSLGGRGQGYYEQYF. Together with reference TRBV28 and TRBJ2-7, the CDR3 gives the full variable domain: DVKVTQSSRYLVKRTGEKVFLECVQDMDHENMFWYRQDPGLGLRLIYFSYDVKMKEKGDIPEGYSVSREKKERFSLILESASTNQTSMYLCASSLGGRGQGYYEQYFGPGTRLTVT.

The table lists this clonotype with many counts. The gene calls are TRBV7-9 and TRBJ2-1; 9 nucleotides align to TRBD2. This CDR3 has 17 amino acids. Germline CDR1 reads SEHNR; CDR2 reads FQNEAQ (reference sequence). Germline trimming cut 5 bases from V and 2 bases from J; bases unmatched to any gene: 10. CDR3 amino acids: CASSGGAVAGAYNEQFF. DNA for the CDR3: TGTGCCAGCAGCGGAGGGGCGGTAGCGGGAGCCTACAATGAGCAGTTCTTC.

There are a few counts of this clonotype. The DNA of the CDR3 is TGCGCCAGCAGCCTTCGGGACAGGGGGACGCACGAGCAGTACTTC. Translating gives CASSLRDRGTHEQYF. The chain couples TRBV4-1 to TRBJ2-7, with TRBD1 identical over 11 bases. The V gene's germline CDR1 is MGHRA and CDR2 YSYEKL. The V gene end was trimmed by 4 bases and the J gene end by 5 bases; junction bases not matched to a gene: 7. The CDR3 is 15 amino acids.

There are a few counts of this clonotype. The chain couples TRBV20-1 to TRBJ2-1, with D possibly TRBD2 on 5 matching bases. This CDR3 is 16 amino acids long. Germline loops: CDR1 DFQATT, CDR2 SNEGSKA (reference sequence). V lost 3 bases and J 5 bases, leaving 20 bases between the germline ends. The CDR3 reads CSASPSTSTTNNEQFF. As DNA, the CDR3 is TGCAGTGCTAGCCCTTCAACGTCGACTACAAACAATGAGCAGTTCTTC.

The chain links TRBV7-9 to TRBJ1-2, with D perhaps TRBD1 (5 bases). Germline V gene data show CDR1 as SEHNR and CDR2 as FQNEAQ (reference sequence). V lost 5 bases and J lost 3, with 16 bases in between. The length of the CDR3 is 15 residues. The chain's CDR3 is CASSHRGDLYYGYTF. In DNA form, the CDR3 reads TGTGCCAGCAGCCACAGAGGGGACCTCTACTATGGCTACACCTTC.

This clonotype was detected ten times or more. The chain couples TRBV5-1 to TRBJ2-7; the D is unclear. V was trimmed by 0 bases and J by 1 base, leaving 11 bases between them. CDR1 and CDR2 from the germline V gene are SGHRS and YFSETQ. The CDR3 sequence is 15 residues long. CDR3 in DNA: TGCGCCAGCAGCTTGGACGCACACTTTTCCTACGAGCAGTACTTC. This codes for CASSLDAHFSYEQYF.

In its sample, this clonotype was seen a few times. The V and J genes are TRBV30 and TRBJ1-2; TRBD1 is a possible D gene (6 bases). V was clipped by 0 bases and J by 5 bases, with 10 bases between them. The CDR3 has 13 amino acids. Looked up from germline, CDR1 is GTSNPN and CDR2 is SVGIG (reference sequence). The CDR3 region has the DNA TGTGCCTGGAGTGTAGGGGGTAAATATGGCTACACCTTC. Residues: CAWSVGGKYGYTF.

This clonotype was picked up many times. This chain uses TRBV11-2 with TRBJ2-3, with 9 bases that match TRBD1. V lost 0 bases to trimming and J lost 7 bases; unmatched junction nucleotides: 5. This CDR3 contains 15 residues. Germline V gene lookup returns CDR1 SGHAT and CDR2 FQNNGV. The CDR3 nucleotides are TGTGCCAGCAGCTTAGATAGGGACAGGGATCATACGCAGTATTTT. Encoded protein: CASSLDRDRDHTQYF.

This sequence joins TRBV30 and TRBJ1-3; tentative D call: TRBD1 (6 bases). The length of the CDR3 is 15 residues. The germline V gene encodes CDR1 GTSNPN and CDR2 SVGIG (reference sequence). Trimming left V 6 bases short and J 3 bases short, with 18 bases between. CDR3 nucleotides: TGTGCCTGCGCCTGGGACAATCTCCTTGGAAACACCATATATTTT. It yields the protein CACAWDNLLGNTIYF.

This clonotype has ten or more counts. CDR3 bases: TGTGCCAGCAGTCGGAGGGCTACAGACAATGAGCAGTTCTTC. Amino acids: CASSRRATDNEQFF. V and J are TRBV28 and TRBJ2-1, with a tentative D call TRBD2 (6 bases). Germline V gene lookup returns CDR1 MDHEN and CDR2 SYDVKM. Trimming shortened V by 5 bases and J by 5 bases, and 13 bases separated the two germline ends. This CDR3 is 14 amino acids long. Combining the CDR3 with reference TRBV28 and TRBJ2-1 gives the whole variable domain DVKVTQSSRYLVKRTGEKVFLECVQDMDHENMFWYRQDPGLGLRLIYFSYDVKMKEKGDIPEGYSVSREKKERFSLILESASTNQTSMYLCASSRRATDNEQFFGPGTRLTVL.

The table lists this clonotype with many counts. The CDR3 region is CASSFTGLDEQYF. The CDR3 DNA reads as TGCGCCAGCAGCTTTACAGGGTTGGACGAGCAGTACTTC. The rearrangement uses TRBV5-1 and TRBJ2-7, with D possibly TRBD1 on 6 matching bases. With 2 bases removed from V and 5 bases from J, the gap between germline ends came to 11 bases. Germline V gene lookup returns CDR1 SGHRS and CDR2 YFSETQ. CDR3 length: 13 amino acids.

This clonotype was observed a few times. The chain couples TRBV14 to TRBJ1-4; D perhaps matches TRBD1 (6 bases). The length of the CDR3 is 16 residues. The germline CDR1 and CDR2 sequences are SGHDN and FVKESK. V dropped 1 base and J dropped 8 bases, with 17 bases sitting between them. The CDR3 region has the DNA TGTGCCAGCAGCCAAGGCTTACGCACGGGGGGCGAAAAACTGTTTTTT. Its translation is CASSQGLRTGGEKLFF.

The table lists this clonotype with many counts. The CDR3 region is CASSQESDEQFF. In DNA, the CDR3 is TGTGCCAGCAGCCAAGAGTCGGATGAGCAGTTCTTC. The chain is built from TRBV14 and TRBJ2-1; no definite D call. This CDR3 has 12 residues. Trimming took off 0 bases at V and 8 bases at J, with 5 bases between the two ends. Germline V lookup: CDR1 SGHDN, CDR2 FVKESK. Drawing the rest from reference TRBV14 and TRBJ2-1, the complete variable domain is EAGVTQFPSHSVIEKGQTVTLRCDPISGHDNLYWYRRVMGKEIKFLLHFVKESKQDESGMPNNRFLAERTGGTYSTLKVQPAELEDSGVYFCASSQESDEQFFGPGTRLTVL.

The rearrangement joins TRBV10-3 to TRBJ2-2; the D gene is possibly TRBD2 (6 bases). The CDR3 sequence is 13 residues long. Germline CDR1 ENHRY, CDR2 SYGVKD. V lost 9 bases, J lost 3 bases, and 11 bases lay in between. The CDR3 coding sequence is TGTGCCATTGGACGACTAGACACCGGGGAGCTGTTTTTT. This translates into CAIGRLDTGELFF.

This clonotype was observed at least ten times. The J gene is TRBJ1-4, the V gene TRBV6-1, with 10 bases fitting TRBD1. Germline V gives CDR1 MNHNS, CDR2 SASEGT. Trimming removed 5 bases from V and 8 bases from J; junction bases left unmatched: 8. The CDR3 is made up of 15 amino acids. The DNA of the CDR3 is TGTGCCAGCAGTTTTCCCGGGACAGGGGAAGAAAAACTGTTTTTT. This translates into CASSFPGTGEEKLFF.